A single sample is the source of the 13 T cell receptor beta chains below, sequenced in a study of control samples from healthy donors and cancer patients. Clones were read by immunoSEQ multiplex PCR, and TCRdb kept only the in-frame ones, dropping some. The sample has more than 95,000 clones, 85% to 90% seen once; the top ten hold about 1%. Source material: PBMCs. Receptor source: a woman in her 50s with colorectal cancer.

V and J are TRBV16 and TRBJ1-4; the D gene is possibly TRBD1 (5 bases). This CDR3 is 17 amino acids long. The germline gives CDR1 KGHSY, CDR2 FQNENV. Deletions cut 0 bases from V and 0 bases from J, with 11 bases between. The CDR3 is CASSQSGQTATNEKLFF. As DNA, the CDR3 is TGTGCCAGCAGCCAATCGGGGCAGACAGCAACTAATGAAAAACTGTTTTTT.

The chain combines TRBV5-1 with TRBJ2-5; TRBD1 agrees at 7 bases. The CDR3 covers 15 residues. With V trimmed by 2 bases and J by 2 bases, 6 bases remained unmatched. CDR1 and CDR2 from the germline V gene are SGHRS and YFSETQ. The CDR3 reads CASSLGGSSQETQYF. The CDR3, as DNA: TGCGCCAGCAGCTTAGGGGGCTCCTCGCAAGAGACCCAGTACTTC.

This clone occurred a few times. The CDR3 region is CASSQDYQWRSGYTF. The CDR3 DNA reads as TGCGCCAGCAGCCAAGATTATCAGTGGAGAAGTGGCTACACCTTC. This chain connects TRBV4-1 to TRBJ1-2, with no clear D. Germline assignment: CDR1 MGHRA and CDR2 YSYEKL. This CDR3 has 15 residues. V lost 0 bases and J lost 7, with 15 bases in between.

This clone appeared a single time. The chain is built from TRBV3-1 (or the pseudogene TRBV3-2) and TRBJ1-2, with a tentative D call TRBD1 (6 bases). With 1 base removed from V and 4 bases from J, the gap between germline ends came to 13 bases. CDR3 length: 15 residues. Germline V gene data show CDR1 as LGHDT and CDR2 as YNNKEL (reference sequence). The CDR3 sequence: CASSQGTGIGYGYTF. For the CDR3, the DNA is TGTGCCAGCAGCCAAGGTACAGGGATCGGCTATGGCTACACCTTC.

The V call is TRBV30, the J call TRBJ2-1; the match to TRBD2 covers 11 bases. V lost 3 bases to trimming and J lost 7 bases; unmatched junction nucleotides: 5. Germline V CDR1 and CDR2: GTSNPN, SVGIG (reference sequence). The CDR3 consists of 14 residues. The CDR3 DNA reads as TGTGCCTGGAGCCCGGGACTAGCGGTTAATGAGCAGTTCTTC. It codes for CAWSPGLAVNEQFF. Full variable domain (outside the CDR3, taken from reference TRBV30 and TRBJ2-1): SQTIHQWPATLVQPVGSPLSLECTVEGTSNPNLYWYRQAAGRGLQLLFYSVGIGQISSEVPQNLSASRPQDRQFILSSKKLLLSDSGFYLCAWSPGLAVNEQFFGPGTRLTVL.

V usage is TRBV5-1 and J usage is TRBJ1-4, with unresolved D. CDR1 and CDR2 from the germline V gene are SGHRS and YFSETQ. The CDR3 totals 15 residues. V gave up 5 bases and J gave up 6 bases, with 17 bases separating them. This chain's CDR3 is CASSFKNYLDEKLFF. The CDR3 bases are TGCGCCAGCAGTTTTAAGAACTATTTGGATGAAAAACTGTTTTTT.

V and J are TRBV19 and TRBJ1-1, with D possibly TRBD1 on 5 matching bases. The germline gives CDR1 LNHDA, CDR2 SQIVND (reference sequence). The length of the CDR3 is 15 residues. Deletions cut 2 bases from V and 6 bases from J, with 16 bases between. The CDR3 sequence: CASSISNRRPAEAFF. The CDR3 nucleotides read TGTGCCAGTAGTATAAGTAACAGGCGGCCCGCTGAAGCTTTCTTT.

The V gene is TRBV23-1, the J gene TRBJ2-7; D is perhaps TRBD1 (6 bases). TRBV23-1 is classed as an ORF, of uncertain function. This CDR3 region has 13 residues. The V end was cut by 5 bases, the J end by 2 bases, with 10 bases between. The CDR3 nucleotides read TGCGCCAGCAGTAACAGGGAAGCCTACGAGCAGTACTTC. This sequence encodes CASSNREAYEQYF.

The rearrangement uses TRBV7-9 and TRBJ1-2; D perhaps matches TRBD1 (5 bases). V lost 2 bases, J lost 4 bases, and 8 bases lay in between. The CDR3 spans 13 residues. CDR1 SEHNR and CDR2 FQNEAQ come from the germline V gene (reference sequence). CDR3 in DNA: TGTGCCAGCAGCTTAAGTACAGGCTATGGCTACACCTTC. Its translation: CASSLSTGYGYTF.

V is TRBV3-1 (or the pseudogene TRBV3-2) and J is TRBJ1-1; D unresolved. V was trimmed by 6 bases and J by 8 bases, leaving 16 bases between them. The CDR3 is made up of 13 amino acids. Germline V gene data show CDR1 as LGHDT and CDR2 as YNNKEL (reference sequence). The CDR3 bases are TGTGCCAGCAGTCTAAACGGTGCCGCAGAAGCTTTCTTT. Protein sequence: CASSLNGAAEAFF.

V usage is TRBV11-2 and J usage is TRBJ2-3, with D hard to call. CDR1 and CDR2 (germline): SGHAT, FQNNGV. CDR3 size: 12 residues. Trimming left V 5 bases short and J 6 bases short, with 9 bases between. CDR3 DNA: TGTGCCAGCAGCCTAAATATGGATACGCAGTATTTT. Its translation is CASSLNMDTQYF.

As to this clone: Other DNA sequences in the sample encode the same CDR3. The rearrangement uses TRBV11-1 and TRBJ2-1; D might be TRBD1 (5 bases). The V gene's germline CDR1 is SGHAT and CDR2 FQDESV (reference sequence). CDR3 size: 13 residues. Trimming pared 5 bases from V and 5 bases from J, leaving 10 bases between. The chain's CDR3 is CASSLGQHNEQFF. The CDR3, as DNA: TGTGCCAGCAGCCTGGGGCAGCACAATGAGCAGTTCTTC.

The gene calls are TRBV10-1 and TRBJ2-3, with no clear D. This CDR3 has 13 residues. The V end was cut by 8 bases, the J end by 2 bases, with 11 bases between. Germline values: CDR1 WNHNN, CDR2 SYGVQD (reference sequence). This CDR3 reads CASSDGPTDTQYF. The CDR3 bases are TGCGCCAGCTCCGACGGACCCACAGATACGCAGTATTTT.